This passage covers 8 T cell receptor beta chains from one sample sequenced in a study of T cell responses to AZD1222 COVID-19 vaccine. Sequencing used immunoSEQ multiplex PCR; TCRdb keeps in-frame clones, though not all of them. The repertoire holds just under 35,000 clones, with 80% to 90% as singletons. Sequenced here: peripheral blood, sampled on day 0 of AZD1222 vaccination. The receptors come from an adult in good health.

This sequence joins TRBV7-3 and TRBJ2-2, with a tentative D call TRBD2 (6 bases). The CDR3 has 13 residues. V was pared by 5 bases and J by 5 bases, with 9 bases between. Germline V lookup: CDR1 SGHTA, CDR2 FQGTGA. The CDR3 DNA is TGTGCCAGCAGCCCTGGGGGGACCGGGGAGCTGTTTTTT. This sequence encodes CASSPGGTGELFF.

This chain connects TRBV27 to TRBJ1-5; D is uncertain. With 2 bases removed from V and 4 bases from J, the gap between germline ends came to 6 bases. This CDR3 is built from 13 residues. Per the germline V gene, CDR1 is MNHEY and CDR2 is SMNVEV (reference sequence). This chain's CDR3 is CASSLGFNQPQHF. The CDR3 DNA follows: TGTGCCAGCAGTTTAGGCTTTAATCAGCCCCAGCATTTT.

CDR3 sequence (DNA): TGTGCCAGCAGCCGACGGGCCTCCTACGAGCAGTACTTC. Residues: CASSRRASYEQYF. The chain has TRBV5-5 and TRBJ2-7, with no clear D. This CDR3 contains 13 residues. V shed 4 bases and J shed 0 bases, with 8 bases lying between them. Germline V lookup: CDR1 SGHKS, CDR2 YYEKEE (reference sequence).

V gene TRBV6-5 combines with J gene TRBJ2-7; 7 bases line up with TRBD1. This CDR3 spans 13 amino acids. Germline V gene data show CDR1 as MNHEY and CDR2 as SVGAGI. V trimming: 7 bases; J trimming: 0 bases; junction bases outside the gene matches: 3. This CDR3 reads CASKDRNSYEQYF. The CDR3 bases are TGTGCCAGCAAGGACAGGAACTCCTACGAGCAGTACTTC.

This sequence joins TRBV12-3 or TRBV12-4 and TRBJ1-6; D remains unclear. Deletions cut 5 bases from V and 6 bases from J, with 8 bases between. The CDR3 length is 13 residues. The DNA for the CDR3 is TGTGCCAGCAGTGACCGAGTTAATTCACCCCTCCACTTT. This translates into CASSDRVNSPLHF.

The chain carries TRBV5-1 and TRBJ2-3; D remains unclear. Per germline, CDR1 SGHRS and CDR2 YFSETQ. This CDR3 has 12 amino acids. The germline V and J ends were trimmed by 5 bases and 4 bases, with 8 bases remaining between them. Here the CDR3 DNA reads TGCGCCAGCAGTAATGAGGCAGATACGCAGTATTTT. Amino acids: CASSNEADTQYF.

The rearrangement joins TRBV2 to TRBJ2-7; D perhaps matches TRBD2 (6 bases). CDR3 size: 14 residues. Looked up from germline, CDR1 is SNHLY and CDR2 is FYNNEI. V was cut by 5 bases and J by 1 base, with 12 bases left in between. This CDR3 is CASSPLAESYEQYF. The CDR3 region has the DNA TGTGCCAGCAGTCCATTAGCGGAGTCCTACGAGCAGTACTTC.

V is TRBV24-1 and J is TRBJ1-2, with TRBD1 matching over 8 bases. Losses at the gene ends were 3 bases for V and 4 bases for J; bases not matched to a gene: 9. CDR1 is KGHDR and CDR2 is SFDVKD in the germline V gene. The CDR3 totals 16 residues. This chain's CDR3 is CATSDHGQGESYGYTF. Written as DNA, the CDR3 is TGTGCCACCAGTGATCACGGACAGGGAGAGTCCTATGGCTACACCTTC.